Listed below are T cell receptor beta chains from one sample, sequenced in a study of cytomegalovirus exposure and HLA in healthy donors. The protocol was immunoSEQ multiplex PCR, while the TCRdb copy is restricted to in-frame clones and leaves out a portion. The table includes about 150,000 clones, roughly 73% detected once. The sequenced sample consisted of PBMCs. These receptor sequences come from a man between 18 and 29 years old in good health and CMV-seropositive. The CDR3 runs from the conserved cysteine through the conserved F or W. A D gene is named only where the DNA matches it firmly. Size tells how often a clone was seen (once, few, many) or the class of an expanded clone, and some rows leave it out.

v_gene: TRBV9
abundance: .
d_gene: .
j_gene: TRBJ2-4
CDR3aa: CASSVSGEVKNIQYF
CDR3nt: TGTGCCAGCAGCGTATCGGGGGAGGTCAAAAACATTCAGTACTTC

v_gene: TRBV18
abundance: .
d_gene: .
j_gene: TRBJ1-1
CDR3aa: CASSSGGGGNTEAFF
CDR3nt: TGTGCCAGCTCATCGGGAGGGGGTGGGAACACTGAAGCTTTCTTT

v_gene: TRBV6-5
abundance: .
d_gene: TRBD1
j_gene: TRBJ1-1
CDR3aa: CASSYLGQGRGTEAFF
CDR3nt: TGTGCCAGCAGTTACTTGGGACAGGGTCGAGGAACTGAAGCTTTCTTT

v_gene: TRBV19
abundance: once
d_gene: .
j_gene: TRBJ2-2
CDR3aa: CASRKTGDTGELFF
CDR3nt: TGTGCCAGTAGAAAGACAGGAGACACCGGGGAGCTGTTTTTT

v_gene: TRBV11-2
abundance: .
d_gene: TRBD1
j_gene: TRBJ1-2
CDR3aa: CASSQDREYGYTF
CDR3nt: TGTGCCAGCAGCCAAGACAGGGAATATGGCTACACCTTC

v_gene: TRBV5-4
abundance: .
d_gene: TRBD1
j_gene: TRBJ1-2
CDR3aa: CASSRMDRAGYGYTF
CDR3nt: TGTGCCAGCAGCCGGATGGACAGGGCCGGATATGGCTACACCTTC

v_gene: TRBV27
abundance: .
d_gene: TRBD2
j_gene: TRBJ2-1
CDR3aa: CASSYKTSGNEQFF
CDR3nt: TGTGCCAGCAGTTATAAGACTAGCGGGAATGAGCAGTTCTTC

v_gene: TRBV5-4
abundance: few
d_gene: .
j_gene: TRBJ2-7
CDR3aa: CASSLRREKQYF
CDR3nt: TGTGCCAGCAGCTTGCGGCGGGAAAAGCAGTACTTC

v_gene: TRBV10-1
abundance: once
d_gene: .
j_gene: TRBJ2-1
CDR3aa: CASSELVSDEQFF
CDR3nt: TGCGCCAGCAGTGAGTTAGTTTCGGATGAGCAGTTCTTC

v_gene: TRBV19
abundance: .
d_gene: .
j_gene: TRBJ1-3
CDR3aa: CASRAISGNTIYF
CDR3nt: TGTGCCAGTAGGGCCATCTCTGGAAACACCATATATTTT

v_gene: TRBV6-5
abundance: .
d_gene: TRBD2
j_gene: TRBJ2-4
CDR3aa: CASSVAGRNIQYF
CDR3nt: TGTGCCAGCAGTGTAGCGGGACGGAACATTCAGTACTTC

v_gene: TRBV25-1
abundance: .
d_gene: TRBD1
j_gene: TRBJ1-6
CDR3aa: CASSLDRENSPLHF
CDR3nt: TGTGCCAGCAGCTTGGACAGGGAGAATTCACCCCTCCACTTT

v_gene: TRBV14
abundance: .
d_gene: TRBD2
j_gene: TRBJ2-1
CDR3aa: CASSLPRRTSGYNEQFF
CDR3nt: TGTGCCAGCAGCCTCCCTAGGAGGACTAGCGGATACAATGAGCAGTTCTTC

v_gene: TRBV7-6
abundance: .
d_gene: .
j_gene: TRBJ2-3
CDR3aa: CASSLGRTDTQYF
CDR3nt: TGTGCCAGCAGCTTAGGTCGGACAGATACGCAGTATTTT

v_gene: TRBV5-4
abundance: .
d_gene: TRBD1
j_gene: TRBJ1-6
CDR3aa: CASSLMGQGSGDSPLHF
CDR3nt: TGTGCCAGCAGCTTGATGGGACAGGGTTCAGGTGATTCACCCCTCCACTTT

v_gene: TRBV2
abundance: .
d_gene: TRBD2
j_gene: TRBJ2-7
CDR3aa: CASSVGLAGIYEQYF
CDR3nt: TGTGCCAGCAGTGTGGGGCTAGCGGGCATTTACGAGCAGTACTTC

v_gene: TRBV7-2
abundance: .
d_gene: .
j_gene: TRBJ2-2
CDR3aa: CASSYSTGELFF
CDR3nt: TGTGCCAGCAGTTACAGCACCGGGGAGCTGTTTTTT

v_gene: TRBV9
abundance: .
d_gene: .
j_gene: TRBJ1-1
CDR3aa: CASSDPTGMNTEAFF
CDR3nt: TGTGCCAGCAGCGACCCTACAGGTATGAACACTGAAGCTTTCTTT

v_gene: TRBV10-1
abundance: few
d_gene: .
j_gene: TRBJ1-1
CDR3aa: CASSEDRLGTEAFF
CDR3nt: TGCGCCAGCAGTGAGGACAGGCTTGGGACTGAAGCTTTCTTT

v_gene: TRBV19
abundance: once
d_gene: .
j_gene: TRBJ2-1
CDR3aa: CASSNTGLTYNEQFF
CDR3nt: TGTGCCAGTAGTAACACGGGACTCACCTACAATGAGCAGTTCTTC

v_gene: TRBV14
abundance: few
d_gene: .
j_gene: TRBJ2-1
CDR3aa: CASSQDFLRSSYNEQFF
CDR3nt: TGTGCCAGCAGCCAAGATTTCTTAAGGAGCTCCTACAATGAGCAGTTCTTC

v_gene: TRBV2
abundance: few
d_gene: .
j_gene: TRBJ1-1
CDR3aa: CANRRESNTEAFF
CDR3nt: TGTGCCAACAGACGGGAGTCGAACACTGAAGCTTTCTTT